These 4 T cell receptor beta chains were sequenced from one sample in a study of shared clonotypes between healthy human individuals. Clones were sequenced by immunoSEQ multiplex PCR, and TCRdb holds only the in-frame ones, with some missing. The table has about 1 million clones, around four fifths seen once; the top ten hold 1.4%. Sequences were obtained from memory CD4+ T cells sorted from blood. The subset was: CD45RA-negative fraction. These receptors originate from a man younger than 35 in good health.

This rearrangement joins TRBV18 to TRBJ2-1, with TRBD2 matching 11 bases. The length of the CDR3 is 16 residues. V shed 0 bases and J 5 bases; nucleotides not matched to a gene: 3. Germline assignment: CDR1 KGHSH and CDR2 LQKENI. The CDR3 here is CASSPPTLAGDNEQFF. CDR3 in DNA: TGTGCCAGCTCACCACCGACACTAGCGGGGGACAATGAGCAGTTCTTC. Full variable domain (rest looked up from reference TRBV18 and TRBJ2-1): NAGVMQNPRHLVRRRGQEARLRCSPMKGHSHVYWYRQLPEEGLKFMVYLQKENIIDESGMPKERFSAEFPKEGPSILRIQQVVRGDSAAYFCASSPPTLAGDNEQFFGPGTRLTVL.

The chain combines TRBV5-6 with TRBJ1-3; 8 bases are shared with TRBD1. Germline V lookup: CDR1 SGHDT, CDR2 YYEEEE. Trimming at V came to 5 bases and at J to 1 base, leaving 2 bases not matched to a gene. This CDR3 spans 14 amino acids. The CDR3 coding sequence is TGTGCCAGCAGGGACAGGGCGTCTGGAAACACCATATATTTT. As protein: CASRDRASGNTIYF.

A word on this clone: A far larger clone is off by one base, so a read error is likely. The sample carries other DNA sequences with the same CDR3. The chain uses TRBV5-1 and TRBJ1-1; the D is unclear. The CDR3 has 13 residues. V lost 1 base and J 1 base, leaving 5 bases between the germline ends. From germline, CDR1 is SGHRS and CDR2 YFSETQ. In nucleotides, the CDR3 is TGCGCCAGCAGCTTGACTGAGAACACTGAAGCTTTCTTT. It encodes CASSLTENTEAFF. Based on the CDR3 plus reference TRBV5-1 and TRBJ1-1, the full variable domain is KAGVTQTPRYLIKTRGQQVTLSCSPISGHRSVSWYQQTPGQGLQFLFEYFSETQRNKGNFPGRFSGRQFSNSRSEMNVSTLELGDSALYLCASSLTENTEAFFGQGTRLTVV.

The chain has TRBV30 and TRBJ2-1, with TRBD1 as a possible D gene (5 bases). The CDR3 spans 12 residues. The germline V and J ends were trimmed by 4 bases and 6 bases, with 10 bases remaining between them. Germline CDR1 and CDR2: GTSNPN and SVGIG (reference sequence). The CDR3 DNA reads TGTGCCTGGACTAGGGGCATCAATGAGCAGTTCTTC. Protein product: CAWTRGINEQFF.